This T cell receptor (beta chain) is drawn from a study of cytomegalovirus exposure and HLA in healthy donors. As for the study in general: The early release's HLA-typed donors yielded 65 million to 85 million unique TCRs.

Both 60 Vbeta primers and 13 Jbeta primers went into the PCR. Assay: immunoSEQ multiplex PCR; the TCRdb copy retains only in-frame clones and omits some. In total, the table holds approximately 120,000 clones. Concerning this clone itself: The antigen is not known.

Whole-study results and caveats: CMV serostatus was the sole immune exposure information available.

From germline, CDR1 is SGHRS and CDR2 YFSETQ. The CDR3 sequence is 15 residues long. V gave up 0 bases and J gave up 7 bases; unmatched junction bases: 10. The chain links TRBV5-1 to TRBJ2-7, with TRBD1 identical over 7 bases. The receptor's source is a man in his thirties or forties in good health and CMV-seronegative. Material for sequencing was PBMCs. The CDR3 DNA is TGCGCCAGCAGCTTGGACGGGACAGTAAAAGGGGAGCAGTACTTC. Translating it yields CASSLDGTVKGEQYF.